The 23 T cell receptor beta chains presented below share a single source sample, sequenced in a study of shared clonotypes between healthy human individuals. Libraries were prepared by immunoSEQ multiplex PCR; TCRdb keeps only in-frame clonotypes and omits some of them. The sample contains millions of clones, 90% to 95% of which appear only once. Sequencing was performed on naive CD4+ T cells sorted from blood. Subset meaning: CD45RA+ positively selected. All receptors come from a man in his late teens or twenties in good health.

As regards this clone: The sample carries other DNA sequences with the same CDR3. This rearrangement joins TRBV20-1 to TRBJ2-7; 8 bases match TRBD2. There are 11 residues in the CDR3. V was clipped by 6 bases and J by 4 bases; unmatched bases: 2. Germline CDR1 is DFQATT and CDR2 is SNEGSKA (reference sequence). The CDR3 is CSALAGYEQYF. The CDR3 DNA sequence: TGCAGTGCCTTAGCGGGATACGAGCAGTACTTC.

J is TRBJ1-1 and V is TRBV30; D perhaps matches TRBD1 (5 bases). The CDR3 runs 15 residues. Trimming removed 1 base from V and 1 base from J, with 13 bases in between. Germline V CDR1 and CDR2: GTSNPN, SVGIG (reference sequence). The CDR3 here is CAWSAQGLGNTEAFF. CDR3 sequence (DNA): TGTGCCTGGAGTGCGCAGGGTCTGGGGAACACTGAAGCTTTCTTT.

The chain's CDR3 is CASSRLGLAGDTDTQYF. DNA for the CDR3: TGCGCCAGCAGCCGACTCGGACTAGCGGGGGACACAGATACGCAGTATTTT. The chain links TRBV4-1 to TRBJ2-3; 13 nucleotides line up with TRBD2. CDR3 length: 17 amino acids. Germline trimming cut 4 bases from V and 2 bases from J; bases unmatched to any gene: 6. The germline gives CDR1 MGHRA, CDR2 YSYEKL.

The chain employs TRBV6-1 and TRBJ2-1, with 12 bases identical to TRBD1. The CDR3 consists of 15 residues. Germline trimming cut 2 bases from V and 9 bases from J; bases unmatched to any gene: 5. The germline CDR1 and CDR2 sequences are MNHNS and SASEGT. CDR3 loop: CASSERGTGGVEQFF. The CDR3 DNA follows: TGTGCCAGCAGTGAAAGAGGGACAGGGGGCGTTGAGCAGTTCTTC.

The rearrangement joins TRBV4-1 to TRBJ2-7; TRBD2 aligns across 16 bases. V gave up 4 bases and J gave up 4 bases; unmatched junction bases: 4. Germline V lookup: CDR1 MGHRA, CDR2 YSYEKL. The CDR3 runs 16 residues. This CDR3 reads CASSPGTSGGVYEQYF. The CDR3 bases are TGCGCCAGCAGCCCTGGGACTAGCGGGGGGGTATACGAGCAGTACTTC.

This clone was detected a few times. J is TRBJ1-5 and V is TRBV6-5; 7 nucleotides line up with TRBD1. Looked up from germline, CDR1 is MNHEY and CDR2 is SVGAGI. V was pared by 6 bases and J by 5 bases, with 1 base of the junction left unmatched. The CDR3 has 12 amino acids. CDR3 nucleotide sequence: TGTGCCAGCAGGCAGGGGGATCAGCCCCAGCATTTT. This encodes CASRQGDQPQHF.

Concerning this clone: The germline gene is not matched at one end of the junction; a read error may be the cause. In the same sample, other DNA sequences code for this CDR3. This chain joins TRBV5-1 and TRBJ2-3; 9 positions match TRBD2. The CDR3 totals 14 residues. Germline V gene sequence: CDR1 SGHRS, CDR2 YFSETQ. The DNA of the CDR3 is TGCGCCAGCAGCTTTGGGACTAGCACGGATACGCAGTATTTT. This gives the protein CASSFGTSTDTQYF.

Details on this clone: Other DNA sequences in the sample encode the same CDR3. The genes are TRBV18 and TRBJ1-5, with D uncertain. V lost 3 bases and J lost 5, with 8 bases in between. CDR1 and CDR2 from the germline V gene are KGHSH and LQKENI. The CDR3 runs to 13 residues. CDR3 region: CASSPGLDQPQHF. CDR3 nucleotide sequence: TGTGCCAGCTCACCGGGGTTGGATCAGCCCCAGCATTTT.

V and J are TRBV7-2 and TRBJ2-2; 7 bases are a match to TRBD2. V dropped 3 bases and J dropped 5; count of bases not matched to a gene: 3. The CDR3 length is 14 residues. Germline V gives CDR1 SGHTA, CDR2 FQGNSA. CDR3 amino acids: CASSFYSGTGELFF. The CDR3 bases are TGTGCCAGCAGCTTCTATAGCGGGACCGGGGAGCTGTTTTTT.

This chain connects TRBV19 to TRBJ2-3; D perhaps matches TRBD1 (5 bases). V lost 3 bases, J lost 2 bases, and 12 bases lay in between. CDR3 length: 15 amino acids. In germline, CDR1 is LNHDA, CDR2 SQIVND (reference sequence). The CDR3 reads CASSMGPDNTDTQYF. The CDR3 DNA reads TGTGCCAGTAGTATGGGCCCGGACAACACAGATACGCAGTATTTT.

DNA for the CDR3: TGTGCCAGCAGCCGGGCCCTCTCCTACGAGCAGTACTTC. It specifies CASSRALSYEQYF. The gene calls are TRBV7-8 and TRBJ2-7; D is ambiguous. The CDR3 runs to 13 residues. Germline assignment: CDR1 SGHVS and CDR2 FQNEAQ. With 5 bases removed from V and 0 bases from J, the gap between germline ends came to 8 bases.

CDR3 DNA: TGTGCCACCAGCAGAGGTTTCCCAGATACGCAGTATTTT. This sequence encodes CATSRGFPDTQYF. The chain couples TRBV15 to TRBJ2-3; D is unresolved. Germline CDR1 and CDR2: LNHNV and YYDKDF (reference sequence). This CDR3 has 13 amino acids. Between the trimmed V and J ends, which lost 1 base and 4 bases, there was a span of 6 bases.

The V call is TRBV21-1, the J call TRBJ2-7. TRBV21-1 represents a pseudogene. The CDR3 runs to 16 residues. The CDR3 nucleotides are TGTGCCAGCAGCACAATTGGGGGGCATGTATCCTACGAGCAGTACTTC. Amino acid sequence: CASSTIGGHVSYEQYF.

This clone was seen a single time. V and J are TRBV19 and TRBJ1-6; D not resolved. CDR3 length: 14 amino acids. The germline CDR1 and CDR2 sequences are LNHDA and SQIVND (reference sequence). V lost 6 bases and J 9 bases, leaving 15 bases between the germline ends. CDR3: CASRALSGGSPLHF. The CDR3 DNA follows: TGTGCCAGTAGGGCTCTCTCAGGAGGTTCACCCCTCCACTTT.

V and J are TRBV11-2 and TRBJ2-7; D is unresolved. Germline lookup yields CDR1 SGHAT and CDR2 FQNNGV. The CDR3 has 14 residues. Trimming left V 3 bases short and J 4 bases short, with 13 bases between. The CDR3 here is CASSFVTVPYEQYF. For the CDR3, the DNA is TGTGCCAGCAGCTTCGTTACGGTTCCGTACGAGCAGTACTTC.

CDR3 loop: CASGLVEGLREGPSYSYNEQFF. The CDR3 region has the DNA TGTGCTAGTGGTTTGGTAGAGGGCTTGCGGGAGGGCCCCTCCTACTCCTACAATGAGCAGTTCTTC. V usage is TRBV12-5 and J usage is TRBJ2-1; 9 bases are shared with TRBD2. Trimming removed 0 bases from V and 0 bases from J; junction bases left unmatched: 18. This CDR3 has 22 amino acids. Germline V gene data show CDR1 as LGHNT and CDR2 as FRNRAP.

The DNA of the CDR3 is TGTGCCAGCAGCTTAGCCCCTAGCGGGCTGGGCGGCTCCTACAATGAGCAGTTCTTC. Residues: CASSLAPSGLGGSYNEQFF. The chain links TRBV11-2 to TRBJ2-1, with TRBD2 matching 8 bases. Germline CDR1 and CDR2: SGHAT and FQNNGV. V trimming: 1 base; J trimming: 0 bases; junction bases outside the gene matches: 11. This CDR3 is built from 19 residues.

The CDR3 reads CASSPDTFSTDTQYF. The CDR3 bases are TGTGCCAGCAGCCCGGACACCTTCAGCACAGATACGCAGTATTTT. The V and J genes are TRBV7-2 and TRBJ2-3; the D gene is possibly TRBD1 (5 bases). CDR3 length: 15 residues. Germline V gene sequence: CDR1 SGHTA, CDR2 FQGNSA. The V and J ends lost 5 bases and 0 bases respectively, with 12 bases between them.

Written as DNA, the CDR3 is TGTGCTAGTGGTTTGGTATTAGCATTGGGGCCCGGGACAGGACTCCACGAGCAGTACTTC. Amino acid sequence: CASGLVLALGPGTGLHEQYF. V is TRBV12-5 and J is TRBJ2-7, with 8 bases that match TRBD1. CDR3 size: 20 residues. V dropped 0 bases and J dropped 5; count of bases not matched to a gene: 21. Germline CDR1 reads LGHNT; CDR2 reads FRNRAP.

The genes are TRBV2 and TRBJ2-5; D gene unclear. Germline V gene data show CDR1 as SNHLY and CDR2 as FYNNEI. Trimming left V 4 bases short and J 2 bases short, with 11 bases between. CDR3 length equals 14 residues. CDR3: CASSGPGRQETQYF. The CDR3, as DNA: TGTGCCAGCAGTGGTCCTGGGCGGCAAGAGACCCAGTACTTC.

The genes are TRBV5-4 and TRBJ1-6; 10 bases are shared with TRBD1. This CDR3 contains 16 residues. V was pared by 1 base and J by 9 bases, with 7 bases of the junction left unmatched. Per the germline V gene, CDR1 is SGHNT and CDR2 is YYREEE (reference sequence). The CDR3 DNA reads as TGTGCCAGCAGCTTGAGGTCGGGACAGGGGAGTTCACCCCTCCACTTT. Translation: CASSLRSGQGSSPLHF.

The count of this clone is one. V and J are TRBV7-9 and TRBJ1-1; a weak D match, TRBD1 (5 bases). This CDR3 comprises 15 residues. CDR1 and CDR2 from the germline V gene are SEHNR and FQNEAQ (reference sequence). The V and J ends lost 5 bases and 1 base respectively, with 14 bases between them. CDR3 in DNA: TGTGCCAGCAGCGTAGGGACCTGGACGAACACTGAAGCTTTCTTT. Protein product: CASSVGTWTNTEAFF.

The chain has TRBV5-4 and TRBJ1-1; D remains ambiguous. Germline V gene data show CDR1 as SGHNT and CDR2 as YYREEE (reference sequence). V was pared by 0 bases and J by 2 bases, with 14 bases between. CDR3 length: 16 residues. CDR3 nucleotides: TGTGCCAGCAGCTTGGGACCGGGAGGCTCAAACACTGAAGCTTTCTTT. Translation gives CASSLGPGGSNTEAFF.